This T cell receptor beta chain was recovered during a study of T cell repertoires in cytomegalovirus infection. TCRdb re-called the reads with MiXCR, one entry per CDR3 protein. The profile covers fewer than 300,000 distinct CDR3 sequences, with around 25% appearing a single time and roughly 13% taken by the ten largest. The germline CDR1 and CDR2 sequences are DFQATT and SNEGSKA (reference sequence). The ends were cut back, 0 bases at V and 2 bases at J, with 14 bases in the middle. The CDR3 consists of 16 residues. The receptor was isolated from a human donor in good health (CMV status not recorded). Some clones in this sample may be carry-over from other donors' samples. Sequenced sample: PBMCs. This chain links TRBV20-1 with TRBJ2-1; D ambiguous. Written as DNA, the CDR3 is TGCAGTGCTAGAGATCGGAAGGTAGTGGCCTACAATGAGCAGTTCTTC. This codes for CSARDRKVVAYNEQFF.